Below are 11 T cell receptor beta chains sequenced from a single sample in a study of Graves' ophthalmopathy and Graves' hyperthyroidism. RNA transcripts were the template, and TCR beta CDR3 regions were amplified from them. First-round RT-PCR used HTBI primers; second-round multiplex PCR followed. TCRdb re-called the multiplex PCR reads through MiXCR, storing one row per CDR3 protein. Among a few hundred thousand distinct CDR3 sequences listed, about two fifths were seen once. The sequenced sample was peripheral blood or thyroid tissue (not recorded which). The receptors shown here come from an adult man with Graves' hyperthyroidism.

For this clonotype: A junction end diverges from the germline sequence, so it may reflect a read error. The V call is TRBV5-5, the J call TRBJ1-5, with D hard to call. Germline V gives CDR1 SGHKS, CDR2 YYEKEE (reference sequence). The CDR3 contains 16 residues. In nucleotides, the CDR3 is TGCGCCAGCAGCTTGCACGGGCCTTCGGGCGGTCAGCCCCAGCATTTT. Translating gives CASSLHGPSGGQPQHF.

V gene TRBV25-1 combines with J gene TRBJ2-2, with 8 bases lining up with TRBD2. This CDR3 has 17 residues. Germline loops: CDR1 MGHDK, CDR2 SYGVNS. Unmatched junction bases numbered 13, after V lost 3 bases and J lost 7 bases. DNA of the CDR3: TGTGCCAGCAGTGATGCGGTGGGAGCGGGAGCGGTCGGGGAGCTGTTTTTT. Its protein is CASSDAVGAGAVGELFF.

The gene calls are TRBV6-5 and TRBJ1-6; maybe TRBD1 (5 bases). There are 13 residues in the CDR3. Germline V gives CDR1 MNHEY, CDR2 SVGAGI. The V end was cut by 5 bases, the J end by 13 bases, with 15 bases between. The CDR3: CASSENGDGPLHF. In nucleotides, the CDR3 is TGTGCCAGCAGTGAAAACGGGGACGGCCCCCTCCACTTT.

Regarding this clonotype: Relative to the germline gene, one junction end is altered; a read error may explain this. The chain carries TRBV5-5 and TRBJ1-1; D is perhaps TRBD1 (5 bases). There are 16 residues in the CDR3. Looked up from germline, CDR1 is SGHKS and CDR2 is YYEKEE (reference sequence). CDR3 DNA sequence: TGCGCCAGCAGCTTGGAGGGGACTACTGGTGCCACTGAAGCTTTCTTT. It encodes CASSLEGTTGATEAFF.

This clonotype was recorded at least ten times. The chain couples TRBV29-1 to TRBJ2-7; D is unclear. V gave up 7 bases and J gave up 2 bases, with 12 bases separating them. CDR1 is SQVTM and CDR2 is ANQGSEA in the germline V gene. There are 12 residues in the CDR3. CDR3 protein: CSAKQGAYEQYF. The CDR3 nucleotides are TGCAGCGCTAAACAAGGAGCCTACGAGCAGTACTTC.

This rearrangement joins TRBV2 to TRBJ1-2, with D possibly TRBD1 on 6 matching bases. Germline V lookup: CDR1 SNHLY, CDR2 FYNNEI. Trimming shortened V by 5 bases and J by 7 bases, and 20 bases separated the two germline ends. This CDR3 contains 15 residues. DNA of the CDR3: TGTGCCAGCAGTCGTTTAGCGGGGGGCATGGGTGGCTACACCTTC. Translation gives CASSRLAGGMGGYTF.

About this clonotype itself: Given a much more abundant clone one base away, this may be a read error. V and J are TRBV6-1 and TRBJ1-1; D is unclear. Germline CDR1 and CDR2: MNHNS and SASEGT. The CDR3 runs to 12 residues. The CDR3 is CASSFGNTQAFF. The DNA for the CDR3 is TGTGCCAGCAGTTTCGGCAACACTCAAGCTTTCTTT.

This clonotype was seen a few times. The gene calls are TRBV29-1 and TRBJ2-7; D assignment may be TRBD1 or TRBD2 (5 bases each). V shed 4 bases and J shed 0 bases, with 10 bases lying between them. The CDR3 has 13 amino acids. Germline CDR1 is SQVTM and CDR2 is ANQGSEA. The CDR3: CSVGSGTSYEQYF. The CDR3 DNA reads TGCAGCGTTGGTTCCGGGACCTCCTACGAGCAGTACTTC.

The rearrangement uses TRBV12-3 or TRBV12-4 and TRBJ2-5; D might be TRBD1 (6 bases). The CDR3 runs to 14 residues. With 5 bases removed from V and 5 bases from J, the gap between germline ends came to 15 bases. The DNA of the CDR3 is TGTGCCAGCAGTCGATACAGGGCGGGCGAGACCCAGTACTTC. Its translation: CASSRYRAGETQYF.

This clonotype was seen a few times. The chain links TRBV29-1 to TRBJ2-1; D is uncertain. CDR1 and CDR2 (germline): SQVTM, ANQGSEA. The CDR3 totals 14 residues. The ends were cut back, 3 bases at V and 4 bases at J, with 13 bases in the middle. The CDR3 DNA reads as TGCAGCGTTGAGGATGGCAGACTTTACAATGAGCAGTTCTTC. Its translation is CSVEDGRLYNEQFF.

The chain employs TRBV29-1 and TRBJ1-2; 8 bases agree with TRBD1. Germline V gene sequence: CDR1 SQVTM, CDR2 ANQGSEA. The V and J ends lost 4 bases and 6 bases, in that order; junction bases with no gene match: 7. CDR3 length: 13 amino acids. The CDR3 loop reads CSVGTGWRHGYTF. Here the CDR3 DNA reads TGCAGCGTTGGGACAGGGTGGAGACATGGCTACACCTTC.